This T cell receptor beta chain derives from a study of blood T cell repertoires in COVID-19. Study information: T cells, B-cell-depleted T cells, or PBMCs provided the cDNA or gDNA that served as material.

The trim removed 5 bases at V and 5 bases at J, leaving 17 bases unmatched. This CDR3 has 17 residues. Germline CDR1 is MDHEN and CDR2 is SYDVKM. Original analysis: Cell counts per sample came from amplifying reference gene primers. Profiled with immunoSEQ multiplex PCR; TCRdb holds only in-frame clones, not every one. V, J and clone size reflect that table, while D and trimming were determined from the DNA. The sample holds over 150,000 clones; more than 65% are singletons and the top ten take under 15%. The rearrangement joins TRBV28 to TRBJ2-7, with 8 nucleotides matching TRBD2. This TCR was recovered from a human donor in a cohort sampled during active COVID-19. Sequenced input: peripheral blood. The CDR3 DNA is TGTGCCAGCAGTACCATTCTGGTAGCGGGATCAGGACACGAGCAGTACTTC. This translates into CASSTILVAGSGHEQYF.